This TCR beta chain was sequenced during a study of cytomegalovirus exposure and HLA in healthy donors. Overall study results and limits: Prediction of most subjects' HLA-A and HLA-B alleles by TCR beta sequences was reportedly accurate. In a later analysis, specific HLA alleles were associated with some 16,000 TCR beta sequences at a 0.05 false discovery rate.

Turning to this clone: No antigen is known for it.

The study ran its PCR with 60 Vbeta and 13 Jbeta primers. The table came from immunoSEQ multiplex PCR; TCRdb's copy has only in-frame clones and leaves some out. Of 95,000 to 110,000 clones in the sample, approximately 80% were seen once. Per the germline V gene, CDR1 is MNHNS and CDR2 is SASEGT. The length of the CDR3 is 13 residues. V lost 7 bases to trimming and J lost 3 bases; unmatched junction nucleotides: 3. Sequencing was done on a sample of PBMCs. The rearrangement joins TRBV6-1 to TRBJ1-3, with TRBD1 matching 7 bases. The sequence was collected from a male donor in good health and CMV-seronegative. CDR3 protein: CASTRDSGNTIYF. The CDR3 DNA sequence: TGTGCCAGCACCCGGGACAGTGGAAACACCATATATTTT.